Listed below are T cell receptor beta chains from one sample, sequenced in a study of early T cells in non-severe SARS-CoV-2 infection. TCRdb redid the calling of the 5' RACE reads with MiXCR, one entry per CDR3 protein. The sample has 65,000 to 75,000 distinct CDR3 sequences; 9.5% to 13% are singletons. The material sequenced was whole blood. The receptors originated from an adult who was a healthcare worker with PCR-confirmed SARS-CoV-2 infection or an uninfected control (not recorded which). The CDR3 runs from the conserved cysteine through the conserved F or W. Fields, in order: clone size, D gene, V gene, J gene, CDR3 DNA, CDR3 protein. The D gene is left open where the match is weak. Clone sizes are given selectively: once, few, many, or a class where the clone is expanded.

clone size: many; D gene: TRBD1; V gene: TRBV6-5; J gene: TRBJ1-4; CDR3 DNA: TGTGCCAGCAGTTACTCCTTTACAGGGGGTCAGGAAAAACTGTTTTTT; CDR3 protein: CASSYSFTGGQEKLFF
clone size: many; D gene: TRBD1; V gene: TRBV18; J gene: TRBJ2-1; CDR3 DNA: TGTGCCAGCTCAATAGACAGGGTGGGTATCGGTGAGCAGTTCTTC; CDR3 protein: CASSIDRVGIGEQFF
clone size: many; D gene: TRBD1; V gene: TRBV3-1; J gene: TRBJ1-3; CDR3 DNA: TGTGCCAGCAGCCAAAGGACAGGGGGCGTTTTTTACTCTGGAAACACCATATATTTT; CDR3 protein: CASSQRTGGVFYSGNTIYF
clone size: few; D gene: .; V gene: TRBV9; J gene: TRBJ2-7; CDR3 DNA: TGTGCCAGCAGCCCAACGGGATCCCTTCCCTACGAGCAGTACTTC; CDR3 protein: CASSPTGSLPYEQYF
clone size: .; D gene: .; V gene: TRBV12-3/TRBV12-4; J gene: TRBJ2-7; CDR3 DNA: TGTGCCAGCAGTTTACAAACGGGGAGCGAGCAGTACTTC; CDR3 protein: CASSLQTGSEQYF
clone size: many; D gene: .; V gene: TRBV5-1; J gene: TRBJ1-1; CDR3 DNA: TGCGCCAGCGGGTGGCAGGCGAACACTGAAGCTTTCTTT; CDR3 protein: CASGWQANTEAFF
clone size: .; D gene: TRBD1; V gene: TRBV7-2; J gene: TRBJ2-4; CDR3 DNA: TGTGCCAGCAGCCGCTCGACAGGGTACGAAAACATTCAGTACTTC; CDR3 protein: CASSRSTGYENIQYF
clone size: .; D gene: .; V gene: TRBV5-1; J gene: TRBJ2-1; CDR3 DNA: TGCGCCAGCAGCTTGGCACCGTCGGGTGATGAGCAGTTCTTC; CDR3 protein: CASSLAPSGDEQFF
clone size: many; D gene: TRBD2; V gene: TRBV9; J gene: TRBJ2-1; CDR3 DNA: TGTGCCAGCAGCGGTGGACTAGCGGGAGAAGACTCCTACAATGAGCAGTTCTTC; CDR3 protein: CASSGGLAGEDSYNEQFF
clone size: many; D gene: .; V gene: TRBV7-8; J gene: TRBJ2-7; CDR3 DNA: TGTGCCAGCAGCGTGGGCCTCTTCGCCTCCGAGCAGTACTTC; CDR3 protein: CASSVGLFASEQYF
clone size: many; D gene: .; V gene: TRBV25-1; J gene: TRBJ2-5; CDR3 DNA: TGTGCCAGCAGTGAGCAGCTAGAGACCCAGTACTTC; CDR3 protein: CASSEQLETQYF
clone size: many; D gene: TRBD1; V gene: TRBV5-1; J gene: TRBJ1-2; CDR3 DNA: TGCGCCAGCACCATGACAGGGGGAAGCTATGGCTACACCTTC; CDR3 protein: CASTMTGGSYGYTF
clone size: many; D gene: .; V gene: TRBV7-8; J gene: TRBJ1-1; CDR3 DNA: TGTGCCAGCAGCTTAGAGGCCAGAGTCACTGAAGCTTTCTTT; CDR3 protein: CASSLEARVTEAFF
clone size: many; D gene: TRBD1; V gene: TRBV5-1; J gene: TRBJ1-2; CDR3 DNA: TGCGCCAGCGGAATAGGGACAGCCTCTCCCGGCTACACCTTC; CDR3 protein: CASGIGTASPGYTF
clone size: .; D gene: .; V gene: TRBV10-2; J gene: TRBJ2-3; CDR3 DNA: TGCGCCAGCAGTGACCGGTACGCCGGGGATACGCAGTATTTT; CDR3 protein: CASSDRYAGDTQYF
clone size: medium-sized; D gene: TRBD2; V gene: TRBV6-4; J gene: TRBJ2-5; CDR3 DNA: TGTGCCAGCAGTGAACTAGCGGGGGACCAAGAGACCCAGTACTTC; CDR3 protein: CASSELAGDQETQYF
clone size: large; D gene: .; V gene: TRBV30; J gene: TRBJ2-2; CDR3 DNA: TGTGCCTGGAGAGATGGAGAATTGAACACCGGGGAGCTGTTTTTT; CDR3 protein: CAWRDGELNTGELFF
clone size: .; D gene: TRBD1; V gene: TRBV7-6; J gene: TRBJ2-3; CDR3 DNA: TGTGCCAGCAGCGGGCTTGGGACAGGGACAGATACGCAGTATTTT; CDR3 protein: CASSGLGTGTDTQYF
clone size: few; D gene: TRBD2; V gene: TRBV9; J gene: TRBJ2-1; CDR3 DNA: TGTGCCAGCAGCGTCGGGCGGGTCGGGACTAGCGGGAGAGTTGAGCAGTTCTTC; CDR3 protein: CASSVGRVGTSGRVEQFF
clone size: many; D gene: .; V gene: TRBV7-9; J gene: TRBJ2-5; CDR3 DNA: TGTGCCAGCAGCCCGTGGTACGAGCAAGAGACCCAGTACTTC; CDR3 protein: CASSPWYEQETQYF
clone size: many; D gene: .; V gene: TRBV7-9; J gene: TRBJ2-3; CDR3 DNA: TGTGCCAGCAGCCGCGAGATGGACATGCACCACACAGATACGCAGTATTTT; CDR3 protein: CASSREMDMHHTDTQYF
clone size: many; D gene: .; V gene: TRBV7-9; J gene: TRBJ1-1; CDR3 DNA: TGTGCCAGCAGCCGTGACGGGCTGAACACTGAAGCTTTCTTT; CDR3 protein: CASSRDGLNTEAFF
clone size: .; D gene: .; V gene: TRBV28; J gene: TRBJ2-5; CDR3 DNA: TGTGCCAGCAGAGGGACGGGACAAGAGACCCAGTACTTC; CDR3 protein: CASRGTGQETQYF
clone size: many; D gene: .; V gene: TRBV19; J gene: TRBJ2-4; CDR3 DNA: TGTGCCAGCAGACAGGCCGGGGGTTTAGCCAAAAACATTCAGTACTTC; CDR3 protein: CASRQAGGLAKNIQYF
clone size: many; D gene: TRBD2; V gene: TRBV6-5; J gene: TRBJ2-3; CDR3 DNA: TGTGCCAGCAGTTATCGGGCTAGCGGGGGCCAGGATACGCAGTATTTT; CDR3 protein: CASSYRASGGQDTQYF
clone size: few; D gene: .; V gene: TRBV5-1; J gene: TRBJ2-2; CDR3 DNA: TGCGCCAGCAGCTTGGTTGAAACAGGGTCCGGGGAGCTGTTTTTT; CDR3 protein: CASSLVETGSGELFF
clone size: many; D gene: TRBD1; V gene: TRBV5-1; J gene: TRBJ2-3; CDR3 DNA: TGCGCCAGCAGCTTGCGGGGGACAGGGGAAGATACGCAGTATTTT; CDR3 protein: CASSLRGTGEDTQYF
clone size: many; D gene: .; V gene: TRBV30; J gene: TRBJ1-1; CDR3 DNA: TGTGCCTGGAGCGCCGCGGGGGGTGGCACTGAAGCTTTCTTT; CDR3 protein: CAWSAAGGGTEAFF
clone size: many; D gene: .; V gene: TRBV7-3; J gene: TRBJ2-7; CDR3 DNA: TGTGCCAGCAGTACGGGACTGGACTACGAGCAGTACTTC; CDR3 protein: CASSTGLDYEQYF
clone size: many; D gene: .; V gene: TRBV4-1; J gene: TRBJ2-5; CDR3 DNA: TGCGCCAGCAGCCAAGAGGGGCGGGAAGAGACCCAGTACTTC; CDR3 protein: CASSQEGREETQYF
clone size: many; D gene: TRBD1; V gene: TRBV2; J gene: TRBJ2-2; CDR3 DNA: TGTGCCAGCAGGGCACAGGGGAGTACCGGGGAGCTGTTTTTT; CDR3 protein: CASRAQGSTGELFF
clone size: many; D gene: TRBD2; V gene: TRBV7-6; J gene: TRBJ2-3; CDR3 DNA: TGTGCCAGCAGCTTAGGGACTAGCGGGAGTCCTATAATTTCGGATACGCAGTATTTT; CDR3 protein: CASSLGTSGSPIISDTQYF
clone size: many; D gene: .; V gene: TRBV6-5; J gene: TRBJ1-5; CDR3 DNA: TGTGCCAGCAGCTCAACAGTTAGCAATCAGCCCCAGCATTTT; CDR3 protein: CASSSTVSNQPQHF
clone size: .; D gene: .; V gene: TRBV3-1; J gene: TRBJ2-4; CDR3 DNA: TGTGCCAGCAGCCAGGGAGGCCCACGGGTCTTC; CDR3 protein: CASSQGGPRVF
clone size: many; D gene: .; V gene: TRBV7-9; J gene: TRBJ2-3; CDR3 DNA: TGTGCCAGCAGCTTCTCAGATACGCAGTATTTT; CDR3 protein: CASSFSDTQYF
clone size: many; D gene: .; V gene: TRBV18; J gene: TRBJ2-5; CDR3 DNA: TGTGCCAGCTCCCCACGGGTGCGGCCCGGGGAGACCCAGTACTTC; CDR3 protein: CASSPRVRPGETQYF
clone size: many; D gene: .; V gene: TRBV5-4; J gene: TRBJ1-1; CDR3 DNA: TGTGCCAGCAGCCTCCCCCAGGGTAAAGGCACTGAAGCTTTCTTT; CDR3 protein: CASSLPQGKGTEAFF
clone size: .; D gene: .; V gene: TRBV11-2; J gene: TRBJ2-7; CDR3 DNA: TGTGCCAGCAGCTTAGATACGGGCACACACACTTCGCCCGAGCAGTACTTC; CDR3 protein: CASSLDTGTHTSPEQYF
clone size: .; D gene: .; V gene: TRBV15; J gene: TRBJ1-4; CDR3 DNA: TGTGCCACCAGCAGAGTCGGTGGGGCGTGGGAAAAACTGTTTTTT; CDR3 protein: CATSRVGGAWEKLFF
clone size: .; D gene: .; V gene: TRBV29-1; J gene: TRBJ2-3; CDR3 DNA: TGCAGCACCGTGGTGAATACGCAGTATTTT; CDR3 protein: CSTVVNTQYF
clone size: many; D gene: .; V gene: TRBV6-1; J gene: TRBJ2-1; CDR3 DNA: TGTGCCAGTCGCCCTGAAGTCTCCTACAATGAGCAGTTCTTC; CDR3 protein: CASRPEVSYNEQFF
clone size: .; D gene: TRBD1; V gene: TRBV2; J gene: TRBJ2-3; CDR3 DNA: TGTGCCAGCAGCCGGACAGGGGCGTCAGATACGCAGTATTTT; CDR3 protein: CASSRTGASDTQYF
clone size: many; D gene: TRBD2; V gene: TRBV20-1; J gene: TRBJ2-7; CDR3 DNA: TGCAGTGCTAGAGATCCGACTAGCGGGAGCTACGAGCAGTACTTC; CDR3 protein: CSARDPTSGSYEQYF
clone size: many; D gene: .; V gene: TRBV7-6; J gene: TRBJ2-3; CDR3 DNA: TGTGCCAGCAGCTTTGTGAGCGATACGCAGTATTTT; CDR3 protein: CASSFVSDTQYF
clone size: many; D gene: .; V gene: TRBV11-2; J gene: TRBJ2-5; CDR3 DNA: TGTGCCAGCAGCTTAGAACCCCGAACTCGTGAGACCCAGTACTTC; CDR3 protein: CASSLEPRTRETQYF
clone size: many; D gene: .; V gene: TRBV11-2; J gene: TRBJ2-7; CDR3 DNA: TGTGCCAGCAGCTTATTAGTGGAATACGAGCAGTACTTC; CDR3 protein: CASSLLVEYEQYF
clone size: .; D gene: .; V gene: TRBV12-3/TRBV12-4; J gene: TRBJ1-1; CDR3 DNA: TGTGCCAGCAGTTTCGAGATAAACACTGAAGCTTTCTTT; CDR3 protein: CASSFEINTEAFF
clone size: many; D gene: TRBD1; V gene: TRBV7-6; J gene: TRBJ2-3; CDR3 DNA: TGTGCCAGCAGCTTAGGACAGGGACGGGCAGATACGCAGTATTTT; CDR3 protein: CASSLGQGRADTQYF
clone size: few; D gene: .; V gene: TRBV27; J gene: TRBJ1-1; CDR3 DNA: TGTGCCAGCAAGGAGTCAGGCTCACAAATGAACACTGAAGCTTTCTTT; CDR3 protein: CASKESGSQMNTEAFF
clone size: many; D gene: .; V gene: TRBV5-8; J gene: TRBJ1-4; CDR3 DNA: TGTGCCAGCAGCTTGTATCACAGCCAAAAACTGTTTTTT; CDR3 protein: CASSLYHSQKLFF
clone size: few; D gene: .; V gene: TRBV19; J gene: TRBJ2-5; CDR3 DNA: TGTACCAGTAGTCCGACACCTCTTGGGCCAGAGACCCAGTACTTC; CDR3 protein: CTSSPTPLGPETQYF
clone size: many; D gene: TRBD2; V gene: TRBV4-1; J gene: TRBJ2-7; CDR3 DNA: TGCGCCAGCAGCCAAGATTGGGGCGGGAGTTACGAGCAGTACTTC; CDR3 protein: CASSQDWGGSYEQYF
clone size: many; D gene: TRBD2; V gene: TRBV13; J gene: TRBJ2-1; CDR3 DNA: TGTGCCAGCAGCCCCCTTGGGAGCGGGGCGCTCCGTGAGCAGTTCTTC; CDR3 protein: CASSPLGSGALREQFF
clone size: .; D gene: TRBD2; V gene: TRBV3-1; J gene: TRBJ2-7; CDR3 DNA: TGTGCCAGCAGCCAGGCTGGACTAGTCGCGTACTTC; CDR3 protein: CASSQAGLVAYF